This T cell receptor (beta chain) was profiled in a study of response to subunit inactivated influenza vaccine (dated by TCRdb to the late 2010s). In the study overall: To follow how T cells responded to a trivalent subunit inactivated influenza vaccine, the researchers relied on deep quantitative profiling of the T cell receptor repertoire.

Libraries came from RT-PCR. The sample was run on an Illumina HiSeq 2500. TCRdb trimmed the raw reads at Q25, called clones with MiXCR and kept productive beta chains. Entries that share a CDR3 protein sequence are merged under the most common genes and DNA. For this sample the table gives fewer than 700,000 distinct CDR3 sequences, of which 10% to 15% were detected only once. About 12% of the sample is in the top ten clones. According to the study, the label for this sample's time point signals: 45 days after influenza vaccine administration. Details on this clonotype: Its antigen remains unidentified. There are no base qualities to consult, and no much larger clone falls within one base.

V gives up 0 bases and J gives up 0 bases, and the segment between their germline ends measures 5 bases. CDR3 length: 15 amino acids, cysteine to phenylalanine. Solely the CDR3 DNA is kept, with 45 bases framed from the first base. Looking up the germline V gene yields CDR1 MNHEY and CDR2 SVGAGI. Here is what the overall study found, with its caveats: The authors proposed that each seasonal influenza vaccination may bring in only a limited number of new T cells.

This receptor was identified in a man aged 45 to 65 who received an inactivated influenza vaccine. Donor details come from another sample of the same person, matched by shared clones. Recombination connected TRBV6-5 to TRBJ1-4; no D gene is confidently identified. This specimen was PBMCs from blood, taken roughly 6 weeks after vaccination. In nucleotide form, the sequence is TGTGCCAGCAGTTACTCGTACTCAACTAATGAAAAACTGTTTTTT. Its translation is CASSYSYSTNEKLFF.